The clone carrying this T cell receptor (beta chain) was seen more than once but under ten times. What it recognizes is unknown. The data originate from a study of neurological immune-mediated disorders. CDR1 is MGHRA, CDR2 YSYEKL, per germline. Germline trimming cut 4 bases from V and 3 bases from J; bases unmatched to any gene: 8. This CDR3 has 15 residues. Template-switch 5'RACE cDNA synthesis added a 10-nucleotide unique molecular identifier. Over 160 million TCR-beta sequences from 15-18 subjects came out of each sequencing run. TCRdb used MiXCR to reprocess the 5' RACE reads, holding one entry per CDR3 protein. There are some 60,000 distinct CDR3 sequences in the sample; roughly 3.5% occur only once, and approximately 3.1% lies in the top ten. Notes on the study in general: While HTLV-1-associated myelopathy showed the greatest TCR clonal expansion, multiple sclerosis showed the least, falling below healthy controls.

The gene calls are TRBV4-1 and TRBJ2-7, with 8 positions matching TRBD2. Source material: PBMCs. This clonotype originated in a woman aged 25-40 years with multiple sclerosis. CDR3 in amino acids: CASSPLSGSNYEQYF. DNA of the CDR3: TGCGCCAGCAGCCCCTTAAGCGGGAGCAACTACGAGCAGTACTTC.